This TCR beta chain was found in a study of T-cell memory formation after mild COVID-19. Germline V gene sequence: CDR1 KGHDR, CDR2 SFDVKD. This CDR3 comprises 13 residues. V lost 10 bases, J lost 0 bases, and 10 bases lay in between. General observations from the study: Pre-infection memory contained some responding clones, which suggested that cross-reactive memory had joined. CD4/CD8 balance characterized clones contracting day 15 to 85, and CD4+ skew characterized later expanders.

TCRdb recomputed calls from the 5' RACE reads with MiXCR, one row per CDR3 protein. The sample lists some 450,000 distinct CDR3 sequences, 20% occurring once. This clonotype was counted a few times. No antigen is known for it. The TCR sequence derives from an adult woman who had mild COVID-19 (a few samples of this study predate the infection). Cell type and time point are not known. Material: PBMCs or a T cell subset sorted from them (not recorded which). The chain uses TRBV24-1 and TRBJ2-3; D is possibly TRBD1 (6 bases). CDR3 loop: CATSGESTDTQYF. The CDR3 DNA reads TGTGCCACGTCAGGGGAAAGCACAGATACGCAGTATTTT.